The present TCR beta chain was sequenced within a study of cytomegalovirus exposure and HLA in healthy donors. Study summary: T cells numbering about 179 million yielded 90 million to 140 million unique TCR beta sequences in an earlier analysis. Broader study findings: Researchers reported that a few CMV-associated chains were confirmed in vitro as CMV antigen-specific. Altogether, 150 or so TCR beta chains were recorded as cytomegalovirus-associated.

Germline loops: CDR1 WSHSY, CDR2 SAAADI. V lost 4 bases and J 1 base, leaving 13 bases between the germline ends. The CDR3 loop spans 15 amino acids. PCR used 60 Vbeta primers and 13 Jbeta primers. TCRdb keeps only in-frame clones here, not all; method: immunoSEQ multiplex PCR. The sample lists some 220,000 clones; around 89% were seen once. Remarks on this clone: Its antigen is currently unknown.

The sequenced sample consisted of PBMCs. This receptor was taken from a woman under 30 in good health and CMV-seronegative. The rearrangement uses TRBV10-2 and TRBJ1-1, with D perhaps TRBD1 (6 bases). CDR3 in amino acids: CASSAPGRGNTEAFF. The CDR3 bases are TGCGCCAGCAGTGCCCCCGGCAGGGGGAACACTGAAGCTTTCTTT.